Each of the 2 T cell receptor beta chains below was sequenced from the same sample in a study of identical twins. One entry per CDR3 protein, called by TCRdb with MiXCR from the 5' RACE reads. The data show some 1,600,000 distinct CDR3 sequences, around 29% seen once. The sample comprised cord blood. These receptors all come from a newborn girl in good health.

This chain links TRBV14 with TRBJ2-1; D gene ambiguous. The V gene lost 2 bases and the J gene lost 8 bases, with 10 bases spanning the gap. Germline loops: CDR1 SGHDN, CDR2 FVKESK. This CDR3 is 13 amino acids long. Here the CDR3 DNA reads TGTGCCAGCAGCCAATTTCGAGCTGATGAGCAGTTCTTC. Encoded protein: CASSQFRADEQFF. The complete variable domain, with remaining parts taken from reference TRBV14 and TRBJ2-1, reads EAGVTQFPSHSVIEKGQTVTLRCDPISGHDNLYWYRRVMGKEIKFLLHFVKESKQDESGMPNNRFLAERTGGTYSTLKVQPAELEDSGVYFCASSQFRADEQFFGPGTRLTVL.

This rearrangement joins TRBV10-3 to TRBJ2-1; no definite D call. CDR1 and CDR2 from the germline V gene are ENHRY and SYGVKD. The CDR3 totals 12 residues. Trimming shortened V by 1 base and J by 13 bases, and 11 bases separated the two germline ends. This CDR3 is CAISELQETQFF. The CDR3 coding sequence is TGTGCCATCAGTGAGTTACAAGAGACCCAGTTCTTC.